The clone carrying this TCR beta chain was recorded many times. What it binds is unknown. This entry is derived from a study of response to subunit inactivated influenza vaccine. Study findings and constraints: Each seasonal flu vaccination may recruit only limited new T cells, authors suggested.

TCRdb reanalysed the RT-PCR reads using MiXCR and keeps one entry per CDR3 protein. The data contain hundreds of thousands of distinct CDR3 sequences, approximately 15% of them singletons. V lost 6 bases, J lost 8 bases, and 13 bases stayed unmatched. Germline V gene data show CDR1 as ENHRY and CDR2 as SYGVKD. CDR3 length equals 15 residues. The source material was PBMCs from blood, sampled approximately 15 days before vaccination. This receptor was taken from a man in his fifties who received an inactivated influenza vaccine. J is TRBJ1-2 and V is TRBV10-3; 9 bases line up with TRBD1. CDR3 in DNA: TGTGCCATCAGCGCCGGGAGACAGGGGGACGTCGGCTACACCTTC. This sequence encodes CAISAGRQGDVGYTF.